The sequence of this TCR beta chain was determined in a study of cytomegalovirus exposure and HLA in healthy donors. Study outcomes and limitations: The authors assumed roughly uniform sequencing depth across donors for presence/absence analyses. Available immune exposure information covered CMV serostatus only. Sequencing likely generated an artifact that appeared as a cluster of highly shared sequence variants.

The PCR ran on 60 Vbeta and 13 Jbeta primers. Clones were read by immunoSEQ multiplex PCR, and TCRdb kept only the in-frame ones, dropping some. Among about 120,000 clones listed, 80% were seen once. About this clone: As yet, its antigen is unknown.

Germline-derived CDR1 and CDR2 are MNHEY and SMNVEV (reference sequence). Trimming removed 5 bases from V and 2 bases from J, with 9 bases in between. This CDR3 contains 14 residues. This TCR was recovered from a female donor in good health and CMV-seropositive. Sequencing input: PBMCs. This chain joins TRBV27 and TRBJ1-4; possible D gene TRBD1, 5 bases. CDR3 in amino acids: CASSPGVTNEKLFF. The DNA of the CDR3 is TGTGCCAGCAGTCCGGGGGTGACTAATGAAAAACTGTTTTTT.